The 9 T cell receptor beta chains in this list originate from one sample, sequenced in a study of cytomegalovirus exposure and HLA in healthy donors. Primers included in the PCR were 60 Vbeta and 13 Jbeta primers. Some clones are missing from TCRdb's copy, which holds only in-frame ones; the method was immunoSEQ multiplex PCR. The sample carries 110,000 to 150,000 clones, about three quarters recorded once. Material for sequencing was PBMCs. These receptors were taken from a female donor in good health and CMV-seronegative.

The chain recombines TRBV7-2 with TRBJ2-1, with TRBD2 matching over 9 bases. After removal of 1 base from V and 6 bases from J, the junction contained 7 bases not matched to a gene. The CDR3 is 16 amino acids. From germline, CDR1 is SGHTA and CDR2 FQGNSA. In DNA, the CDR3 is TGTGCCAGCAGCTTAGGGTCGGGACTAGCTACCAATGAGCAGTTCTTC. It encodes CASSLGSGLATNEQFF.

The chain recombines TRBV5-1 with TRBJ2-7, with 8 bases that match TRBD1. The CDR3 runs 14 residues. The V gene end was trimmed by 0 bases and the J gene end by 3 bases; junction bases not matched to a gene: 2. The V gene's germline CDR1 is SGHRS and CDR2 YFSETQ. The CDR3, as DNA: TGCGCCAGCAGCTTGGGACAGGGGAACTACGAGCAGTACTTC. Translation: CASSLGQGNYEQYF.

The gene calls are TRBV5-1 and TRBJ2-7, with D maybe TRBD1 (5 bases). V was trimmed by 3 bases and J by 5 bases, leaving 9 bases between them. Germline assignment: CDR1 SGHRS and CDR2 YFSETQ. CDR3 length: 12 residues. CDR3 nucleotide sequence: TGCGCCAGCAGCTACCAGGGTGACGAGCAGTACTTC. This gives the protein CASSYQGDEQYF.

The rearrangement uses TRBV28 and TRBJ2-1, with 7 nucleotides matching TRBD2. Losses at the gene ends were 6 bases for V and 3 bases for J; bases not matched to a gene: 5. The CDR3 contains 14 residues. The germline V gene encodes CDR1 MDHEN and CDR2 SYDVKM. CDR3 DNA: TGTGCCAGCAGACCCGGGACTAACTACAATGAGCAGTTCTTC. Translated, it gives CASRPGTNYNEQFF.

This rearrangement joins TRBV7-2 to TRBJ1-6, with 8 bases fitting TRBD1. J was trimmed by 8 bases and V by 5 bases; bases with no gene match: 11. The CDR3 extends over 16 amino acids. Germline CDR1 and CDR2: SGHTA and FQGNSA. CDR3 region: CASSDSQGARYSPLHF. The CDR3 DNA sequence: TGTGCCAGCAGCGATAGTCAGGGGGCGCGGTATTCACCCCTCCACTTT.

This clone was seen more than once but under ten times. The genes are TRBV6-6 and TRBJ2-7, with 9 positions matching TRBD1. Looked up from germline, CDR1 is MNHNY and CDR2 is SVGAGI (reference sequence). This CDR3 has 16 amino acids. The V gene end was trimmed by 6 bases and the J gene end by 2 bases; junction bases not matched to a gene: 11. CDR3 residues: CASSSSPGQGPYEQYF. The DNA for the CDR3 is TGTGCCAGCAGCTCCTCACCGGGACAGGGCCCCTACGAGCAGTACTTC.

DNA of the CDR3: TGTGCCAGCAGCAAGGACAGGGCTGGCAATCAGCCCCAGCATTTT. It translates to CASSKDRAGNQPQHF. V and J are TRBV7-8 and TRBJ1-5; 8 positions match TRBD1. After removal of 5 bases from V and 2 bases from J, the junction contained 5 bases not matched to a gene. The germline V gene has CDR1 SGHVS and CDR2 FQNEAQ. The CDR3 totals 15 residues.

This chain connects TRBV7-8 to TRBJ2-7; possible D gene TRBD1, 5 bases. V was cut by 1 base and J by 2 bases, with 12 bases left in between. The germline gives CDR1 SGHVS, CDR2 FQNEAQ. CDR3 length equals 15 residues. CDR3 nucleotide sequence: TGTGCCAGCAGCTTAGTCTCCGACAGACCCTACGAGCAGTACTTC. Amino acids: CASSLVSDRPYEQYF.

CDR3: CASSQLPHPFSYEQYF. CDR3 DNA sequence: TGCGCCAGCAGCCAACTTCCTCATCCCTTTAGCTACGAGCAGTACTTC. The V gene is TRBV4-1, the J gene TRBJ2-7, with no clear D. This CDR3 is built from 16 residues. V dropped 2 bases and J dropped 3 bases, with 17 bases sitting between them. Germline CDR1 is MGHRA and CDR2 is YSYEKL.